Shown below are 28 T cell receptor beta chains from a single sample sequenced in a study of OX40 agonist ivuxolimab in advanced cancers. Repertoires were generated with immunoSEQ multiplex PCR, while TCRdb's copy carries only in-frame clones and drops some. This sample has roughly 80,000 clones, with approximately 85% found just once. Sequenced material: CD4+ or CD8+ T cells sorted from blood, taken in a trial of the OX40 agonist ivuxolimab. These receptors were obtained from an adult with an advanced solid tumor such as melanoma, head and neck, liver or kidney cancer.

The rearrangement uses TRBV11-2 and TRBJ2-7; 9 nucleotides line up with TRBD2. This CDR3 is 15 amino acids long. CDR1 SGHAT and CDR2 FQNNGV come from the germline V gene. V was pared by 1 base and J by 4 bases, with 5 bases of the junction left unmatched. The CDR3 sequence is CASSLVASGEYEQYF. The CDR3 bases are TGTGCCAGCAGCTTAGTCGCTAGCGGGGAGTACGAGCAGTACTTC.

This sequence joins TRBV30 and TRBJ1-2; no clear D gene. This CDR3 region has 14 residues. The germline CDR1 and CDR2 sequences are GTSNPN and SVGIG (reference sequence). V was cut by 1 base and J by 6 bases, with 15 bases left in between. The CDR3 nucleotides are TGTGCCTGGAGTGAGGGCTGGGGTTCTAATGGCTACACCTTC. Translation: CAWSEGWGSNGYTF.

The chain links TRBV6-5 to TRBJ1-4; 7 bases are a match to TRBD1. The length of the CDR3 is 15 residues. Germline V CDR1 and CDR2: MNHEY, SVGAGI. With V trimmed by 6 bases and J by 0 bases, 4 bases remained unmatched. CDR3 amino acids: CASRPDRTTNEKLFF. Here the CDR3 DNA reads TGTGCCAGCAGACCGGACAGGACAACTAATGAAAAACTGTTTTTT.

This CDR3 is CASRPATGGNQPQHF. The CDR3 bases are TGTGCCAGCAGGCCTGCTACAGGGGGCAATCAGCCCCAGCATTTT. V gene TRBV6-6 combines with J gene TRBJ1-5; 7 bases agree with TRBD1. Germline lookup yields CDR1 MNHNY and CDR2 SVGAGI (reference sequence). The CDR3 spans 15 residues. The J segment lost 2 bases and the V segment lost 6 bases, leaving 7 bases of the junction unmatched.

The chain employs TRBV2 and TRBJ2-1; TRBD2 might be the D (7 bases). Trimming took 4 bases from V and 2 from J, leaving 12 bases between them. The CDR3 length is 15 residues. Germline CDR1 is SNHLY and CDR2 is FYNNEI. CDR3 DNA sequence: TGTGCCAGCAGTGTCCGGGGGGCGGCCTACAATGAGCAGTTCTTC. This encodes CASSVRGAAYNEQFF.

Only one count was recorded for this clone. The chain joins TRBV12-5 to TRBJ2-2; tentative D call: TRBD1 (5 bases). Trimming removed 3 bases at V and 6 bases at J, with 11 bases between. This CDR3 spans 14 amino acids. From germline, CDR1 is LGHNT and CDR2 FRNRAP. The CDR3 sequence: CASGLGAGSGELFF. The CDR3 DNA is TGTGCTAGTGGTTTAGGGGCAGGGTCCGGGGAGCTGTTTTTT.

This sequence joins TRBV11-1 and TRBJ2-7; D unresolved. Germline V gene data show CDR1 as SGHAT and CDR2 as FQDESV (reference sequence). Trimming stripped 0 bases from V and 6 bases from J, with 9 bases between. This CDR3 has 13 residues. The CDR3 sequence is CASSLALPGEQYF. The CDR3 region has the DNA TGTGCCAGCAGCTTAGCTCTGCCGGGCGAGCAGTACTTC.

This chain connects TRBV27 to TRBJ1-2; TRBD1 agrees at 7 bases. The germline V gene has CDR1 MNHEY and CDR2 SMNVEV (reference sequence). The CDR3 is 14 amino acids. J was trimmed by 3 bases and V by 3 bases; bases with no gene match: 4. CDR3 sequence reads: CASSFLGTDYGYTF. The CDR3, as DNA: TGTGCCAGCAGTTTCCTTGGGACAGACTATGGCTACACCTTC.

In this sample, this clone turned up once. The chain joins TRBV11-1 to TRBJ2-7, with D possibly called TRBD1 or TRBD2 (5 bases each). The CDR3 has 15 amino acids. Germline CDR1 and CDR2: SGHAT and FQDESV (reference sequence). V lost 6 bases to trimming and J lost 3 bases, with 18 bases between them. Written as DNA, the CDR3 is TGTGCCAGCAGGCGAGGGGTGGGCCCTGGCTACGAGCAGTACTTC. As protein: CASRRGVGPGYEQYF.

The rearrangement links TRBV5-8 to TRBJ2-3; 16 nucleotides match TRBD2. The CDR3 consists of 15 residues. V lost 4 bases, J lost 11 bases, and 7 bases stayed unmatched. Looked up from germline, CDR1 is SGHTS and CDR2 is YDEGEE. CDR3 nucleotides: TGTGCCAGCAGCACCGGGACTAGCGGGGGGGCCAAGCAGTATTTT. The encoded protein is CASSTGTSGGAKQYF.

The rearrangement joins TRBV2 to TRBJ1-5, with a tentative D call TRBD1 (5 bases). The length of the CDR3 is 15 residues. V lost 7 bases and J 0 bases, leaving 13 bases between the germline ends. Germline V gene data show CDR1 as SNHLY and CDR2 as FYNNEI. This CDR3 reads CASTGASGSNQPQHF. DNA for the CDR3: TGTGCCAGCACCGGGGCCTCCGGTAGCAATCAGCCCCAGCATTTT.

The gene calls are TRBV14 and TRBJ1-1; TRBD1 might be the D (6 bases). With 0 bases removed from V and 2 bases from J, the gap between germline ends came to 22 bases. CDR1 is SGHDN, CDR2 FVKESK, per germline. This CDR3 region has 19 residues. The CDR3 DNA follows: TGTGCCAGCAGCCAAGATGGGGTTTCTACAGGGTGGGTAAACACTGAAGCTTTCTTT. Translating gives CASSQDGVSTGWVNTEAFF.

This clone was counted between two and nine times. This sequence joins TRBV11-2 and TRBJ2-7; 9 nucleotides align to TRBD1. Germline V gene data show CDR1 as SGHAT and CDR2 as FQNNGV. J was trimmed by 5 bases and V by 3 bases; bases with no gene match: 5. The CDR3 consists of 14 residues. In nucleotides, the CDR3 is TGTGCCAGCAGCTTTGGGACAGGGATCAACGAGCAGTACTTC. The encoded protein is CASSFGTGINEQYF.

The rearrangement links TRBV5-1 to TRBJ1-1, with 12 positions matching TRBD1. The CDR3 has 16 residues. Germline values: CDR1 SGHRS, CDR2 YFSETQ. With 4 bases clipped from V and 5 bases from J, the junction kept 9 bases outside the gene matches. The CDR3: CASSAGTGGAGTEAFF. CDR3 nucleotide sequence: TGCGCCAGCAGCGCCGGGACAGGGGGCGCGGGGACTGAAGCTTTCTTT.

The V gene is TRBV11-2, the J gene TRBJ2-1; D gene unclear. V was trimmed by 4 bases and J by 7 bases, leaving 5 bases between them. The germline V gene encodes CDR1 SGHAT and CDR2 FQNNGV. The CDR3 length is 11 residues. In DNA, the CDR3 is TGTGCCAGCAGCTCCCAAAATGAGCAGTTCTTC. Encoded protein: CASSSQNEQFF.

The chain links TRBV4-1 to TRBJ2-1; the D is unclear. CDR3 length: 12 amino acids. The germline CDR1 and CDR2 sequences are MGHRA and YSYEKL. V was cut by 2 bases and J by 12 bases, with 11 bases left in between. CDR3: CASSQISDAQFF. The CDR3 DNA sequence: TGCGCCAGCAGCCAAATCAGCGATGCGCAGTTCTTC.

This clone is termed medium-sized. This chain joins TRBV13 and TRBJ1-5; D is unresolved. Per the germline V gene, CDR1 is PRHDT and CDR2 is FYEKMQ (reference sequence). The CDR3 runs to 16 residues. The V gene lost 1 base and the J gene lost 1 base, with 11 bases spanning the gap. The CDR3 spells CASSLVPPPSNQPQHF. The CDR3 DNA sequence: TGTGCCAGCAGCTTAGTGCCGCCTCCGAGCAATCAGCCCCAGCATTTT.

V is TRBV7-8 and J is TRBJ2-3; 14 bases line up with TRBD2. Germline V gives CDR1 SGHVS, CDR2 FQNEAQ. The CDR3 has 19 residues. J lost 3 bases, V lost 1 base, and 9 bases had no gene match. Here the CDR3 DNA reads TGTGCCAGCAGCTTAGGGTTGACTAGCGGGGGGGTAGGAACAGATACGCAGTATTTT. The encoded protein is CASSLGLTSGGVGTDTQYF. The complete variable domain, with remaining parts taken from reference TRBV7-8 and TRBJ2-3, reads GAGVSQSPRYKVAKRGQDVALRCDPISGHVSLFWYQQALGQGPEFLTYFQNEAQLDKSGLPSDRFFAERPEGSVSTLKIQRTQQEDSAVYLCASSLGLTSGGVGTDTQYFGPGTRLTVL.

The V call is TRBV29-1, the J call TRBJ2-1; D might be TRBD1 (6 bases). The CDR3 covers 16 residues. Germline assignment: CDR1 SQVTM and CDR2 ANQGSEA. The V gene lost 6 bases and the J gene lost 0 bases, with 18 bases spanning the gap. Here the CDR3 DNA reads TGCAGCGTCCAACGGACAGCCCAGAGCTCCTACAATGAGCAGTTCTTC. This translates into CSVQRTAQSSYNEQFF.

The chain uses TRBV4-3 and TRBJ2-3, with 10 bases fitting TRBD2. This CDR3 has 15 residues. Germline V gene data show CDR1 as LGHNA and CDR2 as YSLEER. The V gene end was trimmed by 3 bases and the J gene end by 1 base; junction bases not matched to a gene: 1. The CDR3 here is CASSQLAGGTDTQYF. Here the CDR3 DNA reads TGCGCCAGCAGCCAGCTAGCGGGGGGCACAGATACGCAGTATTTT.

The chain couples TRBV4-2 to TRBJ2-1; D remains unclear. Trimming removed 0 bases at V and 0 bases at J, with 9 bases between. The CDR3 totals 16 residues. From germline, CDR1 is LGHNA and CDR2 YNFKEQ. The CDR3 sequence: CASSQDHTSSYNEQFF. Here the CDR3 DNA reads TGTGCCAGCAGCCAAGATCACACCAGCTCCTACAATGAGCAGTTCTTC.

The rearrangement uses TRBV7-6 and TRBJ2-2; D perhaps matches TRBD2 (6 bases). V dropped 5 bases and J dropped 6 bases, with 10 bases sitting between them. This CDR3 has 13 amino acids. Germline V gene data show CDR1 as SGHVS and CDR2 as FNYEAQ. Here the CDR3 DNA reads TGTGCCAGCAGCCCCTCGGGGGCCGGGGAGCTGTTTTTT. This gives the protein CASSPSGAGELFF.

This clone was picked up one time. The chain is built from TRBV10-3 and TRBJ1-1, with D maybe TRBD1 (6 bases). Germline assignment: CDR1 ENHRY and CDR2 SYGVKD. V lost 0 bases to trimming and J lost 2 bases, with 13 bases between them. The CDR3 contains 16 residues. The DNA of the CDR3 is TGTGCCATCAGTGAGTCGAGGACAGCCTTAAACACTGAAGCTTTCTTT. Translated: CAISESRTALNTEAFF.

The chain employs TRBV30 and TRBJ1-4, with 9 bases fitting TRBD1. The CDR3 has 13 residues. Germline values: CDR1 GTSNPN, CDR2 SVGIG (reference sequence). The ends lost 5 bases at V and 7 bases at J; junction bases unmatched: 5. CDR3 DNA: TGTGCCTGGGGGACAGGGAGAGGTGAAAAACTGTTTTTT. It encodes CAWGTGRGEKLFF.

The V call is TRBV19, the J call TRBJ2-6; 9 bases agree with TRBD1. V shed 3 bases and J 1 base; nucleotides not matched to a gene: 1. Germline CDR1 reads LNHDA; CDR2 reads SQIVND (reference sequence). The CDR3 totals 16 residues. CDR3: CASSIGTGSGANVLTF. Here the CDR3 DNA reads TGTGCCAGTAGTATCGGGACAGGGTCTGGGGCCAACGTCCTGACTTTC. Full variable domain (outside the CDR3, taken from reference TRBV19 and TRBJ2-6): DGGITQSPKYLFRKEGQNVTLSCEQNLNHDAMYWYRQDPGQGLRLIYYSQIVNDFQKGDIAEGYSVSREKKESFPLTVTSAQKNPTAFYLCASSIGTGSGANVLTFGAGSRLTVL.

The chain carries TRBV9 and TRBJ2-7, with D unclear. Germline V gene data show CDR1 as SGDLS and CDR2 as YYNGEE. This CDR3 has 14 amino acids. V lost 0 bases to trimming and J lost 3 bases, with 10 bases between them. The CDR3 spells CASSVAPTDYEQYF. CDR3 DNA sequence: TGTGCCAGCAGCGTAGCCCCGACGGACTACGAGCAGTACTTC.

V gene TRBV7-9 combines with J gene TRBJ2-1; 9 nucleotides match TRBD2. Trimming at V came to 5 bases and at J to 9 bases, leaving 5 bases not matched to a gene. CDR3 size: 13 residues. Per the germline V gene, CDR1 is SEHNR and CDR2 is FQNEAQ (reference sequence). In DNA, the CDR3 is TGTGCCAGCAGCGCAATAGCGGGGGTTGAGCAGTTCTTC. Protein product: CASSAIAGVEQFF.

This sequence joins TRBV5-1 and TRBJ2-2; 10 bases are a match to TRBD1. CDR1 and CDR2 from the germline V gene are SGHRS and YFSETQ. Losses at the gene ends were 2 bases for V and 4 bases for J; bases not matched to a gene: 2. The CDR3 covers 15 residues. As DNA, the CDR3 is TGCGCCAGCAGCTTAGGACAGGGGGTCACCGGGGAGCTGTTTTTT. This gives the protein CASSLGQGVTGELFF.